This entry lists 23 T cell receptor beta chains sequenced from one sample in a study of T-cell memory formation after mild COVID-19. Using its own MiXCR run on the 5' RACE reads, TCRdb lists one record per CDR3 protein. The data show 65,000 to 95,000 distinct CDR3 sequences, 13% seen once. Sequencing was performed on PBMCs or a T cell subset sorted from them (not recorded which). The origin of the receptors is a man aged 18-30 years who had mild COVID-19 (a few samples of this study predate the infection). Cell type and time point are not known.

The chain combines TRBV6-5 with TRBJ2-1; D remains ambiguous. Germline values: CDR1 MNHEY, CDR2 SVGAGI. The CDR3 consists of 13 residues. The V end was cut by 0 bases, the J end by 7 bases, with 7 bases between. For the CDR3, the DNA is TGTGCCAGCAGTTACTCGGTGCGGAATGAGCAGTTCTTC. As protein: CASSYSVRNEQFF.

The chain has TRBV20-1 and TRBJ2-2; maybe TRBD2 (5 bases). The CDR3 totals 13 residues. Germline V gene lookup returns CDR1 DFQATT and CDR2 SNEGSKA (reference sequence). The V and J ends lost 5 bases and 0 bases respectively, with 7 bases between them. CDR3 loop: CSAPGANTGELFF. CDR3 nucleotide sequence: TGCAGTGCTCCCGGGGCGAACACCGGGGAGCTGTTTTTT.

The genes are TRBV7-9 and TRBJ2-7; D is uncertain. Germline CDR1 SEHNR, CDR2 FQNEAQ (reference sequence). This CDR3 is built from 13 residues. V was clipped by 5 bases and J by 0 bases, with 8 bases between them. CDR3 region: CASSPEHSYEQYF. In DNA form, the CDR3 reads TGTGCCAGCAGCCCGGAACACTCCTACGAGCAGTACTTC. Variable domain in full (rest from reference TRBV7-9 and TRBJ2-7): DTGVSQNPRHKITKRGQNVTFRCDPISEHNRLYWYRQTLGQGPEFLTYFQNEAQLEKSRLLSDRFSAERPKGSFSTLEIQRTEQGDSAMYLCASSPEHSYEQYFGPGTRLTVT.

In its sample, this clonotype was seen a few times. V is TRBV5-1 and J is TRBJ2-7, with unresolved D. The germline V and J ends were trimmed by 1 base and 2 bases, with 22 bases remaining between them. CDR3 size: 18 residues. The germline V gene encodes CDR1 SGHRS and CDR2 YFSETQ. The CDR3: CASSLRIQPYGLAYEQYF. The CDR3, as DNA: TGCGCCAGCAGCTTGAGGATCCAGCCGTACGGCCTCGCCTACGAGCAGTACTTC.

The genes are TRBV4-3 and TRBJ2-7; tentatively, D is TRBD1 (6 bases). CDR1 LGHNA and CDR2 YSLEER come from the germline V gene. This CDR3 has 15 amino acids. Trimming took 1 base from V and 4 from J, leaving 14 bases between them. As DNA, the CDR3 is TGCGCCAGCAGCCAAGGCCGGGACAACCTATACGAGCAGTACTTC. This encodes CASSQGRDNLYEQYF.

Only a few counts were recorded for this clonotype. The genes are TRBV4-3 and TRBJ2-7; D uncertain. CDR3 size: 14 residues. Germline CDR1 is LGHNA and CDR2 is YSLEER. Trimming took off 4 bases at V and 0 bases at J, with 10 bases between the two ends. In DNA, the CDR3 is TGCGCCAGCAGCCCCGCGCGGAACTCCTACGAGCAGTACTTC. Translating it yields CASSPARNSYEQYF.

This clonotype was picked up many times. CDR3 DNA: TGCGCCAGCAGTCCGACAGGGTCAACTGAAGCTTTCTTT. This gives the protein CASSPTGSTEAFF. The chain has TRBV5-1 and TRBJ1-1; 7 positions match TRBD1. Germline V gives CDR1 SGHRS, CDR2 YFSETQ. V dropped 5 bases and J dropped 5; count of bases not matched to a gene: 6. This CDR3 is 13 amino acids long.

The genes are TRBV7-9 and TRBJ2-3, with 14 positions matching TRBD2. Trimming cost V 6 bases and J 4 bases; bases outside gene matches: 9. In germline, CDR1 is SEHNR, CDR2 FQNEAQ (reference sequence). CDR3 size: 17 residues. CDR3 amino acids: CASSSGTSGRYADTQYF. The CDR3 DNA reads as TGTGCCAGCAGTTCGGGGACTAGCGGGAGATATGCAGATACGCAGTATTTT.

This clonotype has a handful of counts. The rearrangement links TRBV6-6 to TRBJ2-7; tentatively, D is TRBD2 (6 bases). The germline gives CDR1 MNHNY, CDR2 SVGAGI (reference sequence). The CDR3 loop spans 13 amino acids. V was cut by 11 bases and J by 4 bases, with 18 bases left in between. The CDR3 coding sequence is TGTGCCCGATCGGAGGGTCCCGCGTACGAGCAGTACTTC. It yields the protein CARSEGPAYEQYF.

The rearrangement joins TRBV30 to TRBJ2-1; no reliable D call. V gave up 2 bases and J gave up 6 bases, with 5 bases separating them. CDR3 length equals 11 residues. Germline CDR1 and CDR2: GTSNPN and SVGIG (reference sequence). Here the CDR3 reads CAWSPSNEQFF. As DNA, the CDR3 is TGTGCCTGGAGTCCGAGCAATGAGCAGTTCTTC.

This clonotype was seen a handful of times. The genes are TRBV11-2 and TRBJ2-2; D may be TRBD2 (6 bases). Per the germline V gene, CDR1 is SGHAT and CDR2 is FQNNGV. This CDR3 is 17 amino acids long. V lost 4 bases, J lost 3 bases, and 18 bases lay in between. CDR3 region: CASSSQLGGLDTGELFF. CDR3 bases: TGTGCCAGCAGCTCCCAACTTGGGGGGTTGGACACCGGGGAGCTGTTTTTT.

The chain is built from TRBV29-1 and TRBJ2-1; no clear D gene. Looked up from germline, CDR1 is SQVTM and CDR2 is ANQGSEA. V was trimmed by 7 bases and J by 8 bases, leaving 9 bases between them. The CDR3 runs 10 residues. The CDR3: CSATEDEQFF. Here the CDR3 DNA reads TGCAGCGCCACAGAGGATGAGCAGTTCTTC.

This clonotype was counted between two and nine times. The chain joins TRBV5-1 to TRBJ1-4; D possibly corresponds to TRBD1 (5 bases). V was cut by 4 bases and J by 0 bases, with 16 bases left in between. This CDR3 has 17 amino acids. CDR1 SGHRS and CDR2 YFSETQ come from the germline V gene. Here the CDR3 DNA reads TGCGCCAGCAGCCTCGGGGGGACGGTTGCAACTAATGAAAAACTGTTTTTT. Translated: CASSLGGTVATNEKLFF. The full variable domain, with the rest looked up from reference TRBV5-1 and TRBJ1-4, is KAGVTQTPRYLIKTRGQQVTLSCSPISGHRSVSWYQQTPGQGLQFLFEYFSETQRNKGNFPGRFSGRQFSNSRSEMNVSTLELGDSALYLCASSLGGTVATNEKLFFGSGTQLSVL.

J is TRBJ2-3 and V is TRBV3-1; tentatively, D is TRBD1 or TRBD2 (6 bases each). The V end lost 7 bases, the J end lost 4 bases, and 12 bases lay between the germline ends. CDR1 is LGHDT, CDR2 YNNKEL, per germline (reference sequence). The CDR3 spans 13 residues. The CDR3 protein is CASNWGAADTQYF. CDR3 bases: TGTGCCAGCAACTGGGGGGCCGCAGATACGCAGTATTTT.

The chain recombines TRBV25-1 with TRBJ2-1; no reliable D call. The V gene's germline CDR1 is MGHDK and CDR2 SYGVNS. Trimming stripped 4 bases from V and 10 bases from J, with 8 bases between. CDR3 length equals 11 residues. The CDR3 nucleotides read TGTGCCAGCAGTGTGATCTCAGAGCAGTTCTTC. Its translation: CASSVISEQFF. The variable domain in full, with the rest retrieved from reference TRBV25-1 and TRBJ2-1, is EADIYQTPRYLVIGTGKKITLECSQTMGHDKMYWYQQDPGMELHLIHYSYGVNSTEKGDLSSESTVSRIRTEHFPLTLESARPSHTSQYLCASSVISEQFFGPGTRLTVL.

The V gene is TRBV12-3 or TRBV12-4, the J gene TRBJ1-1; D is ambiguous. V shed 6 bases and J shed 5 bases, with 7 bases lying between them. This CDR3 comprises 11 residues. The CDR3, as DNA: TGTGCCAGCAGCTTCTCAACTGAAGCTTTCTTT. It specifies CASSFSTEAFF.

This clonotype came up a few times. The genes are TRBV7-2 and TRBJ2-2; 12 bases align to TRBD2. V shed 4 bases, J shed 1 base, and the junction held 7 bases outside the gene matches. The CDR3 has 18 amino acids. Germline CDR1 and CDR2: SGHTA and FQGNSA. As DNA, the CDR3 is TGTGCCAGCAGCTCGGTCCCGGGACTAGCGGGGAACACCGGGGAGCTGTTTTTT. Residues: CASSSVPGLAGNTGELFF.

This clonotype appeared a few times. This chain joins TRBV12-3 or TRBV12-4 and TRBJ2-2, with D unclear. The CDR3 contains 16 residues. The V end was cut by 2 bases, the J end by 1 base, with 11 bases between. CDR3 in DNA: TGTGCCAGCAGTTTAAAATCGTGGGGGAACACCGGGGAGCTGTTTTTT. It translates to CASSLKSWGNTGELFF.

This clonotype was seen only a few times. The chain links TRBV5-5 to TRBJ1-1; D call uncertain. Germline loops: CDR1 SGHKS, CDR2 YYEKEE (reference sequence). Between the trimmed V and J ends, which lost 4 bases and 0 bases, there was a span of 19 bases. The CDR3 covers 17 residues. The CDR3 bases are TGTGCCAGCAGCCCCCTCCCCGGAATATCTTTGAACACTGAAGCTTTCTTT. Amino acid sequence: CASSPLPGISLNTEAFF.

This clonotype was counted a few times. The rearrangement joins TRBV7-9 to TRBJ2-7; D possibly corresponds to TRBD1 (5 bases). Germline lookup yields CDR1 SEHNR and CDR2 FQNEAQ (reference sequence). Trimming took off 3 bases at V and 3 bases at J, with 12 bases between the two ends. This CDR3 is built from 14 residues. The CDR3 DNA is TGTGCCAGCAGCTTGGGGCAGGGTCTCTACGAGCAGTACTTC. This sequence encodes CASSLGQGLYEQYF. Supplemented by reference TRBV7-9 and TRBJ2-7, the full variable domain reads DTGVSQNPRHKITKRGQNVTFRCDPISEHNRLYWYRQTLGQGPEFLTYFQNEAQLEKSRLLSDRFSAERPKGSFSTLEIQRTEQGDSAMYLCASSLGQGLYEQYFGPGTRLTVT.

This clonotype has just a few counts. The gene calls are TRBV6-5 and TRBJ2-7; 7 bases align to TRBD1. The ends lost 1 base at V and 4 bases at J; junction bases unmatched: 4. CDR3 length equals 14 residues. Germline V gene data show CDR1 as MNHEY and CDR2 as SVGAGI. CDR3 nucleotides: TGTGCCAGCAGTTACTTGGGACAGAAATACGAGCAGTACTTC. Amino acids: CASSYLGQKYEQYF.

This clonotype turned up a few times. The V and J genes are TRBV2 and TRBJ2-3; possible D gene TRBD2, 7 bases. The V end was cut by 6 bases, the J end by 4 bases, with 17 bases between. Looked up from germline, CDR1 is SNHLY and CDR2 is FYNNEI. The CDR3 runs 15 residues. CDR3 sequence reads: CASRGEGGPPDTQYF. CDR3 DNA: TGTGCCAGCAGAGGCGAGGGGGGGCCGCCAGATACGCAGTATTTT.

This clonotype appeared many times. The V call is TRBV2, the J call TRBJ2-7, with D unclear. In germline, CDR1 is SNHLY, CDR2 FYNNEI. Trimming removed 3 bases from V and 6 bases from J, with 21 bases in between. This CDR3 has 16 residues. The CDR3 DNA is TGTGCCAGCAGTGAGTTCGTGGAGCTCAGGCTCGGCGAGCAGTACTTC. Encoded protein: CASSEFVELRLGEQYF.